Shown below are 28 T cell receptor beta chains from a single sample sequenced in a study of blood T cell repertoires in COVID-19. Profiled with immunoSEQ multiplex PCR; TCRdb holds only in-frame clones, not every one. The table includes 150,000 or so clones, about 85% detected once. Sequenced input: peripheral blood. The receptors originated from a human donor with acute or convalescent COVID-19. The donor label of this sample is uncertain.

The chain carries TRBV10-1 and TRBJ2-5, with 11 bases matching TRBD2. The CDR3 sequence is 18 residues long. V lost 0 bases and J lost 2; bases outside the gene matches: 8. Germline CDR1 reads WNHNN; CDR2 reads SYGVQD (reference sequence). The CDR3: CASSESPLAGGGQETQYF. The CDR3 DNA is TGCGCCAGCAGTGAGTCTCCGCTAGCGGGGGGAGGACAAGAGACCCAGTACTTC.

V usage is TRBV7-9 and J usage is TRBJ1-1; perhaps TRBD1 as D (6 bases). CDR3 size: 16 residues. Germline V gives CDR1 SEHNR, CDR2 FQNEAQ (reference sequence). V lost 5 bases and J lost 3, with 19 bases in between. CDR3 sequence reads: CASSAPGGGMYTEAFF. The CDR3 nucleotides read TGTGCCAGCAGCGCCCCGGGGGGCGGTATGTACACTGAAGCTTTCTTT.

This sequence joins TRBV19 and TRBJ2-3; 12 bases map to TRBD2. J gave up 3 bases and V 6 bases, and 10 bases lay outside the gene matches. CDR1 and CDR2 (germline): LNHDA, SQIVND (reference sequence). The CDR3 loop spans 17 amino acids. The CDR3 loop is CASSRWASGGATDTQYF. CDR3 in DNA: TGTGCCAGTAGCCGGTGGGCTAGCGGGGGGGCTACAGATACGCAGTATTTT.

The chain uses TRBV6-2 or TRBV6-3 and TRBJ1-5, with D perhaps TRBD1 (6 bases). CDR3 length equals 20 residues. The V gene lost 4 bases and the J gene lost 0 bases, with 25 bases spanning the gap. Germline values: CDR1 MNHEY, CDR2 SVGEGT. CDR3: CASSSLFGEGVAYSNQPQHF. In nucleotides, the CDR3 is TGTGCCAGCAGTTCCCTCTTTGGGGAGGGGGTGGCTTATAGCAATCAGCCCCAGCATTTT.

The CDR3 bases are TGTGCTAGTGGCACGGACAGTGTCCGCCTAGCTTTCTTT. This gives the protein CASGTDSVRLAFF. V usage is TRBV12-5 and J usage is TRBJ1-1; perhaps TRBD1 as D (6 bases). The V and J ends lost 6 bases and 10 bases respectively, with 18 bases between them. This CDR3 is built from 13 residues. CDR1 and CDR2 (germline): LGHNT, FRNRAP.

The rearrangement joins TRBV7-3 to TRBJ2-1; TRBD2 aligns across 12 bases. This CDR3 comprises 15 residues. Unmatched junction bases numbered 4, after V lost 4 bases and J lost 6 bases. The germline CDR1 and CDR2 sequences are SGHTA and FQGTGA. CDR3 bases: TGTGCCAGCAGCTCTAGCGGGGGGGCCGTCAATGAGCAGTTCTTC. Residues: CASSSSGGAVNEQFF. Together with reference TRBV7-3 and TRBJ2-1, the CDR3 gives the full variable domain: GAGVSQTPSNKVTEKGKYVELRCDPISGHTALYWYRQSLGQGPEFLIYFQGTGAADDSGLPNDRFFAVRPEGSVSTLKIQRTERGDSAVYLCASSSSGGAVNEQFFGPGTRLTVL.

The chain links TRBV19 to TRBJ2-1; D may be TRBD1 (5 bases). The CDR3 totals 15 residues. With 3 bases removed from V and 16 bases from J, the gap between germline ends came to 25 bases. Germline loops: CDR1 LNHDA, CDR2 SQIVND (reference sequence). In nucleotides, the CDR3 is TGTGCCAGTAGTATCGGGTTTGGGCAGGGATTTAGTCGCTTCTTC. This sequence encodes CASSIGFGQGFSRFF.

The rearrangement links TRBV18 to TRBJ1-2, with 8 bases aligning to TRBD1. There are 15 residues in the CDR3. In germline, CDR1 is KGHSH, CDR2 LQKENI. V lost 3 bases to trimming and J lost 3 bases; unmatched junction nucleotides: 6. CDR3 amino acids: CASSPWTGSDYGYTF. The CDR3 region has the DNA TGTGCCAGCTCACCCTGGACAGGGAGTGACTATGGCTACACCTTC.

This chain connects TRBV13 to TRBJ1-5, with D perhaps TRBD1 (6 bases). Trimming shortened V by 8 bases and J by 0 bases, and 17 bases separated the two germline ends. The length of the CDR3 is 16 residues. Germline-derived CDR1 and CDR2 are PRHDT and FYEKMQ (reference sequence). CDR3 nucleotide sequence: TGTGCCAGCCCCTGGGGAGGGGGGGTTAGCAATCAGCCCCAGCATTTT. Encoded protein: CASPWGGGVSNQPQHF.

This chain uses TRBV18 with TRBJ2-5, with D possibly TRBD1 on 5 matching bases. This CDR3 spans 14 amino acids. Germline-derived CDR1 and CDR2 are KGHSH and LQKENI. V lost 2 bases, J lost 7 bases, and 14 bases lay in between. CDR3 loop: CASSPGARARTQYF. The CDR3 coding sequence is TGTGCCAGCTCACCAGGGGCCAGGGCAAGGACCCAGTACTTC.

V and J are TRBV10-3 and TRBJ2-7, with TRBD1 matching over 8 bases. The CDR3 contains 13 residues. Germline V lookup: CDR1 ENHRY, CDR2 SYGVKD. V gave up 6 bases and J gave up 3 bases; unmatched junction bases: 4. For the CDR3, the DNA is TGTGCCATCAGAGGGACAGGAGTCTACGAGCAGTACTTC. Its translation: CAIRGTGVYEQYF.

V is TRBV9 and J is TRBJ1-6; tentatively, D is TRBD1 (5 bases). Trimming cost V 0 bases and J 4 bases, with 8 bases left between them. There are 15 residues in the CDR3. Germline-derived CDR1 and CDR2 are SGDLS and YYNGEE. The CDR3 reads CASSVEGSYNSPLHF. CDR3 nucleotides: TGTGCCAGCAGCGTAGAGGGGTCATATAATTCACCCCTCCACTTT.

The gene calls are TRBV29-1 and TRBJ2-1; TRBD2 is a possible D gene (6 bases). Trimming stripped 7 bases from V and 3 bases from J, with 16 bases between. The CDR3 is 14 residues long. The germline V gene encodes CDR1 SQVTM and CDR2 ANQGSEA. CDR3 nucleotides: TGCAGCGCCGGAATCGTGGGACTCTACAATGAGCAGTTCTTC. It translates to CSAGIVGLYNEQFF.

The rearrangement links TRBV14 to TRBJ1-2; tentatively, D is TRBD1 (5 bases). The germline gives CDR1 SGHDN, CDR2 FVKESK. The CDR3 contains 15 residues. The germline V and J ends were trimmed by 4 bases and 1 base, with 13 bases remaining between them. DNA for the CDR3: TGTGCCAGCAGCCCCCTTACAGGCTTTAACTATGGCTACACCTTC. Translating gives CASSPLTGFNYGYTF.

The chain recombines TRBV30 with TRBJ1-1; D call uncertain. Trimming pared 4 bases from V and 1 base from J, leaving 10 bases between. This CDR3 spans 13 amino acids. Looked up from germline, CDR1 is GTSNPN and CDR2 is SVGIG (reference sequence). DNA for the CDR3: TGTGCCTGGAACAGAACCCCGAACACTGAAGCTTTCTTT. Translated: CAWNRTPNTEAFF.

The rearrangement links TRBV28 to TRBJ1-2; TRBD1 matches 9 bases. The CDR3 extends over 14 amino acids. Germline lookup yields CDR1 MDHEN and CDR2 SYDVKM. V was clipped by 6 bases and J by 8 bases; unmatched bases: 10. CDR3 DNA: TGTGCCAGCAGGAAACCGGGACAGGGAGGAGGCTACACCTTC. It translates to CASRKPGQGGGYTF.

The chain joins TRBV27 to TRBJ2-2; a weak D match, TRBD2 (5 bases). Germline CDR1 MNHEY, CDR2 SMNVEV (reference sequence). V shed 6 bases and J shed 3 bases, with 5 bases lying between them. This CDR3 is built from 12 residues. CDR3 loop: CASRDYTGELFF. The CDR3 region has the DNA TGTGCCAGCAGGGACTACACCGGGGAGCTGTTTTTT.

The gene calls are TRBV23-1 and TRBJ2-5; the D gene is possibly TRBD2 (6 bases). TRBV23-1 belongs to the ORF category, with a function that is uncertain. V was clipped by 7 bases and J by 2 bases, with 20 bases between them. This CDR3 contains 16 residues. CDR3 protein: CASKPPGVLGQETQYF. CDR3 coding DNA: TGCGCCAGCAAACCCCCGGGGGTCTTAGGACAAGAGACCCAGTACTTC.

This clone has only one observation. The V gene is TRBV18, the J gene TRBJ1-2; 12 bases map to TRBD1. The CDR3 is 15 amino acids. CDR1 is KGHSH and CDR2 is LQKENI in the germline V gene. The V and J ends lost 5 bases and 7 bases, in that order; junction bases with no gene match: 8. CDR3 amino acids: CASSSSGTGGFGYTF. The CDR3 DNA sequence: TGTGCCAGCTCATCCTCCGGGACAGGGGGCTTTGGCTACACCTTC. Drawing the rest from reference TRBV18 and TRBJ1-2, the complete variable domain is NAGVMQNPRHLVRRRGQEARLRCSPMKGHSHVYWYRQLPEEGLKFMVYLQKENIIDESGMPKERFSAEFPKEGPSILRIQQVVRGDSAAYFCASSSSGTGGFGYTFGSGTRLTVV.

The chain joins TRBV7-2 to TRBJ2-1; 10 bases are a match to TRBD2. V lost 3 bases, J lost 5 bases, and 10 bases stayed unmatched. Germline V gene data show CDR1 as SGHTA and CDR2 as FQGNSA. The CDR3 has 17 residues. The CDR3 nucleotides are TGTGCCAGCAGCTTCCCTCAAAGCGGGGGGGCCGACAATGAGCAGTTCTTC. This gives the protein CASSFPQSGGADNEQFF. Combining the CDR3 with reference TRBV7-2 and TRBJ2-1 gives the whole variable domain GAGVSQSPSNKVTEKGKDVELRCDPISGHTALYWYRQSLGQGLEFLIYFQGNSAPDKSGLPSDRFSAERTGGSVSTLTIQRTQQEDSAVYLCASSFPQSGGADNEQFFGPGTRLTVL.

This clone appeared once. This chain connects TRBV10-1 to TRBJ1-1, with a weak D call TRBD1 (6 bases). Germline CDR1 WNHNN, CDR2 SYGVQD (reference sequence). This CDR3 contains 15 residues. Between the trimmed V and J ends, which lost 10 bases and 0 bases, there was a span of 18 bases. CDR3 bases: TGCGCCACCGAGACAGGCATAGATATGAACACTGAAGCTTTCTTT. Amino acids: CATETGIDMNTEAFF.

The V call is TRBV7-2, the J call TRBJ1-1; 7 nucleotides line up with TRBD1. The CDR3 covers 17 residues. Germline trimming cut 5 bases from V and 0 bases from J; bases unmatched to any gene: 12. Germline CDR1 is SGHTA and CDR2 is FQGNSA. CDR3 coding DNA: TGTGCCAGCAGCGCACAACCGGGACAGAAAATGAACACTGAAGCTTTCTTT. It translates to CASSAQPGQKMNTEAFF.

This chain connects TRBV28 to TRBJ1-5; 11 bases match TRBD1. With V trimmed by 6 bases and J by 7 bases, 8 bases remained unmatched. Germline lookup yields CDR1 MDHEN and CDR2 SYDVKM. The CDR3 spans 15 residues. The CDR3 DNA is TGTGCCAGCAGCCCCCGGGACAGGGGGGGCCAGCCCCAGCATTTT. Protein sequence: CASSPRDRGGQPQHF.

CDR3 bases: TGTGCCAGCAGTCCCGGGACAGGCTATAATTCACCCCTCCACTTT. Translating gives CASSPGTGYNSPLHF. The rearrangement joins TRBV14 to TRBJ1-6; 8 bases align to TRBD1. This CDR3 is built from 15 residues. Germline V gene sequence: CDR1 SGHDN, CDR2 FVKESK. V shed 6 bases and J 3 bases; nucleotides not matched to a gene: 4.

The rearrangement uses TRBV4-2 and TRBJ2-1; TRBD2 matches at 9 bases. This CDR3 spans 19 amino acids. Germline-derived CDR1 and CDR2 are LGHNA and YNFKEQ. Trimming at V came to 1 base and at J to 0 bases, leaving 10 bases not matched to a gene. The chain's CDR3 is CASSQGGLAGGLSYNEQFF. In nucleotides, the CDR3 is TGTGCCAGCAGCCAAGGGGGTCTGGCGGGGGGGCTCTCCTACAATGAGCAGTTCTTC.

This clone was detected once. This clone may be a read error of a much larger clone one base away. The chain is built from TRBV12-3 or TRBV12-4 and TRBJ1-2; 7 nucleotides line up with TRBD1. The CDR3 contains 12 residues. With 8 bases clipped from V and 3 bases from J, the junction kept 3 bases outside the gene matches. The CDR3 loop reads CASGRGDYGYTF. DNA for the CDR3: TGTGCCAGCGGCAGGGGGGACTATGGCTACACCTTC.

The CDR3 region has the DNA TGTGCCAGCAGCAAAGAGGACAGGGGAAGAAATGGCTACACCTTC. Its translation: CASSKEDRGRNGYTF. V and J are TRBV21-1 and TRBJ1-2; the table's D call, TRBD1, has no DNA check behind it. TRBV21-1 is a listed pseudogene. The CDR3 is 15 amino acids.

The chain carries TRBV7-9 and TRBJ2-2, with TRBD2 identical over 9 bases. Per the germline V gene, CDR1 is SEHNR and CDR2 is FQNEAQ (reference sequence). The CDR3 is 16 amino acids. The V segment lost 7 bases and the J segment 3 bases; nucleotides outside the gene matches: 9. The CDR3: CASTLGTSLDTGELFF. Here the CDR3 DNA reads TGTGCCAGCACCTTGGGGACTAGCCTCGACACCGGGGAGCTGTTTTTT.